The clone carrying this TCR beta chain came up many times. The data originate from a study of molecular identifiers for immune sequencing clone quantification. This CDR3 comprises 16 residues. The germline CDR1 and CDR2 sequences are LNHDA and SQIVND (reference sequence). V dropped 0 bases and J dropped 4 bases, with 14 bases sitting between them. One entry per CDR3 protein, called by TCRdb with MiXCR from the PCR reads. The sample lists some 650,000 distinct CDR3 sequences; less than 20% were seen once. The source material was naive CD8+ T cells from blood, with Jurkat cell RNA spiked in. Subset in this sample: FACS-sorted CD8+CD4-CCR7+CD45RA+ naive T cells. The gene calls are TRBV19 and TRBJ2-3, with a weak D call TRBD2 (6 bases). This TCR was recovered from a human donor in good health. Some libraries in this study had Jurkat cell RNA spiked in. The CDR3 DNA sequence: TGTGCCAGTAGTATAGACCGTAGCGGAGTCGCAGATACGCAGTATTTT. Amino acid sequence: CASSIDRSGVADTQYF.